Sequencing of this T cell receptor beta chain was carried out in a study of blood T cell repertoires in COVID-19. Overall study: Samples representing acute and convalescent COVID-19 were sourced from the United States, Italy and Spain. T cells, B-cell-depleted T cells, or PBMCs supplied cDNA or gDNA.

CDR3 length: 16 amino acids. From germline, CDR1 is KGHSH and CDR2 LQKENI. The V gene end was trimmed by 3 bases and the J gene end by 3 bases; junction bases not matched to a gene: 8. In the original processing: Estimation of nucleated cell counts was performed using reference gene primer amplification. Profiled with immunoSEQ multiplex PCR; TCRdb holds only in-frame clones, not every one. The V and J calls and the clone size are those of that table, but D and trimming were determined from the DNA. The table includes roughly 250,000 clones, roughly 80% detected once. The sequence came from an elderly woman with active or convalescent COVID-19. Sequenced: peripheral blood. The chain uses TRBV18 and TRBJ2-1; TRBD1 matches 7 bases. In nucleotides, the CDR3 is TGTGCCAGCTCACCCGCTGGGACAGTTGGCTACAATGAGCAGTTCTTC. Protein product: CASSPAGTVGYNEQFF.